Below, one TCR beta chain is given with its context. Random hexamers were used to reverse transcribe an amount of about 0.45 to 1 ug RNA. Multiplex PCR with immunoSEQ amplified the TCR beta CDR3 across 54 Vbeta and 13 Jbeta. From the immunoSEQ multiplex PCR reads, TCRdb called clonotypes with MiXCR, one entry per CDR3 protein. This sample has about 300,000 distinct CDR3 sequences, with roughly 90% found just once. The data originate from a study of CD8 T cells in Susac syndrome. The authors sequenced TCR beta from blood CD8+ and CD4+ T cells. Each multiple sclerosis control was a treatment-naive patient with relapsing-remitting disease that was either stable or active. TEMRA cells were FACS-enriched, and CD8+ and CD4+ T cells were isolated negatively. This TCR came from a human donor with multiple sclerosis. The sample was CD8+ T cells from PBMCs.

The CDR3 bases are TGTGCCAGCCGGGCCGGACTGATCACAGATACGCAGTATTTT. It yields the protein CASRAGLITDTQYF. The J gene is TRBJ2-3, the V gene TRBV28, with D perhaps TRBD2 (5 bases). The CDR3 extends over 14 amino acids. The V gene's germline CDR1 is MDHEN and CDR2 SYDVKM. V lost 8 bases to trimming and J lost 2 bases, with 14 bases between them.